These 21 T cell receptor beta chains came from one sample sequenced in a study of blood T cell repertoires in COVID-19. Only in-frame clones appear in the TCRdb table, and some are missing; sequencing was by immunoSEQ multiplex PCR. The profile shows roughly 280,000 clones, about nine tenths of them singletons. Specimen: PBMCs or T cells enriched from blood (not recorded which). Receptor source: an older woman who had recovered from COVID-19.

A single count supports this clone. This chain links TRBV6-5 with TRBJ2-5; 8 positions match TRBD2. Germline values: CDR1 MNHEY, CDR2 SVGAGI. Trimming at V came to 6 bases and at J to 5 bases, leaving 8 bases not matched to a gene. This CDR3 region has 14 residues. CDR3 bases: TGTGCCAGCAGGAACAGCGGGGGTACGGAGACCCAGTACTTC. It translates to CASRNSGGTETQYF.

The chain has TRBV28 and TRBJ1-4; TRBD1 agrees at 7 bases. The CDR3 loop spans 15 amino acids. In germline, CDR1 is MDHEN, CDR2 SYDVKM. V was pared by 2 bases and J by 3 bases, with 3 bases of the junction left unmatched. Written as DNA, the CDR3 is TGTGCCAGCAGTTTAACAGGGGAACCTAATGAAAAACTGTTTTTT. This translates into CASSLTGEPNEKLFF.

Comment on this clone: Distinct nucleotide sequences in the sample also encode this CDR3. V gene TRBV19 combines with J gene TRBJ1-5; D is perhaps TRBD1 (5 bases). V was cut by 5 bases and J by 2 bases, with 10 bases left in between. Germline CDR1 reads LNHDA; CDR2 reads SQIVND (reference sequence). The CDR3 runs to 14 residues. Here the CDR3 DNA reads TGTGCCAGTAGTGGGACTGGTGGCAATCAGCCCCAGCATTTT. Translation: CASSGTGGNQPQHF.

The chain recombines TRBV7-8 with TRBJ1-2; D unresolved. Trimming removed 5 bases at V and 1 base at J, with 20 bases between. This CDR3 region has 17 residues. From germline, CDR1 is SGHVS and CDR2 FQNEAQ. CDR3 nucleotides: TGTGCCAGCAGCGTACGACGAACGGGAATCGGTAACTATGGCTACACCTTC. It translates to CASSVRRTGIGNYGYTF. Complete variable domain (other parts from reference TRBV7-8 and TRBJ1-2): GAGVSQSPRYKVAKRGQDVALRCDPISGHVSLFWYQQALGQGPEFLTYFQNEAQLDKSGLPSDRFFAERPEGSVSTLKIQRTQQEDSAVYLCASSVRRTGIGNYGYTFGSGTRLTVV.

This clone occurred a few times. V and J are TRBV24-1 and TRBJ2-1; possible D gene TRBD2, 6 bases. The CDR3 has 15 amino acids. V was trimmed by 5 bases and J by 2 bases, leaving 12 bases between them. Germline values: CDR1 KGHDR, CDR2 SFDVKD. The CDR3 region has the DNA TGTGCCACCAGTGGGGACTTTCCTACCTACAATGAGCAGTTCTTC. Protein product: CATSGDFPTYNEQFF.

The V gene is TRBV7-3, the J gene TRBJ1-2; D remains unclear. The germline CDR1 and CDR2 sequences are SGHTA and FQGTGA. Trimming removed 5 bases at V and 4 bases at J, with 11 bases between. CDR3 size: 13 residues. The DNA of the CDR3 is TGTGCCAGCAGCATCGACACCAGCTATGGCTACACCTTC. It translates to CASSIDTSYGYTF.

The chain joins TRBV7-2 to TRBJ2-5; D is perhaps TRBD1 (6 bases). There are 16 residues in the CDR3. V was cut by 5 bases and J by 5 bases, with 21 bases left in between. CDR1 is SGHTA, CDR2 FQGNSA, per germline. CDR3 sequence reads: CASSPGITGWWETQYF. The CDR3 DNA sequence: TGTGCCAGCAGCCCAGGCATTACAGGGTGGTGGGAGACCCAGTACTTC. The full variable domain, completed using reference TRBV7-2 and TRBJ2-5, is GAGVSQSPSNKVTEKGKDVELRCDPISGHTALYWYRQSLGQGLEFLIYFQGNSAPDKSGLPSDRFSAERTGGSVSTLTIQRTQQEDSAVYLCASSPGITGWWETQYFGPGTRLLVL.

The chain uses TRBV28 and TRBJ1-5; D not resolved. The CDR3 is 10 amino acids. Germline-derived CDR1 and CDR2 are MDHEN and SYDVKM. The V end was cut by 7 bases, the J end by 6 bases, with 4 bases between. CDR3: CASNSQPQHF. CDR3 sequence (DNA): TGTGCCAGCAATAGTCAGCCCCAGCATTTT. Together with reference TRBV28 and TRBJ1-5, the CDR3 gives the full variable domain: DVKVTQSSRYLVKRTGEKVFLECVQDMDHENMFWYRQDPGLGLRLIYFSYDVKMKEKGDIPEGYSVSREKKERFSLILESASTNQTSMYLCASNSQPQHFGDGTRLSIL.

The J gene is TRBJ1-4, the V gene TRBV28; D call uncertain. CDR3 length: 14 residues. CDR1 and CDR2 (germline): MDHEN, SYDVKM. V lost 7 bases and J 0 bases, leaving 9 bases between the germline ends. The CDR3: CASNQQSTNEKLFF. The CDR3, as DNA: TGTGCCAGCAACCAACAGTCAACTAATGAAAAACTGTTTTTT.

CDR3 sequence (DNA): TGTGCCAGCATCGAGGACAGGGTGAACACTGAAGCTTTCTTT. The encoded protein is CASIEDRVNTEAFF. V is TRBV6-5 and J is TRBJ1-1, with 8 nucleotides matching TRBD1. The length of the CDR3 is 14 residues. Germline assignment: CDR1 MNHEY and CDR2 SVGAGI. V gave up 7 bases and J gave up 0 bases; unmatched junction bases: 4.

V and J are TRBV28 and TRBJ1-6, with 7 bases that match TRBD1. CDR1 MDHEN and CDR2 SYDVKM come from the germline V gene. The ends lost 4 bases at V and 9 bases at J; junction bases unmatched: 9. The CDR3 sequence is 15 residues long. The chain's CDR3 is CASSSAGGSFSPLHF. Written as DNA, the CDR3 is TGTGCCAGCAGTTCCGCAGGGGGTAGTTTTTCACCCCTCCACTTT. Supplemented by reference TRBV28 and TRBJ1-6, the full variable domain reads DVKVTQSSRYLVKRTGEKVFLECVQDMDHENMFWYRQDPGLGLRLIYFSYDVKMKEKGDIPEGYSVSREKKERFSLILESASTNQTSMYLCASSSAGGSFSPLHFGNGTRLTVT.

This clone was recorded only once. V is TRBV12-3 or TRBV12-4 and J is TRBJ1-2, with D perhaps TRBD1 (5 bases). The CDR3 sequence is 13 residues long. The ends were cut back, 2 bases at V and 8 bases at J, with 12 bases in the middle. DNA for the CDR3: TGTGCCAGCAGTTTACGGCAGGGAGGCGGCTACACCTTC. This sequence encodes CASSLRQGGGYTF.

This clone was recorded a few times. The rearrangement joins TRBV4-2 to TRBJ1-1; D uncertain. The CDR3 totals 14 residues. Trimming cost V 1 base and J 2 bases, with 8 bases left between them. Germline V lookup: CDR1 LGHNA, CDR2 YNFKEQ. In DNA, the CDR3 is TGTGCCAGCAGCCAAGTTCGGGTCAACACTGAAGCTTTCTTT. It is translated as CASSQVRVNTEAFF.

This rearrangement joins TRBV29-1 to TRBJ1-5, with 7 bases aligning to TRBD1. CDR1 is SQVTM, CDR2 ANQGSEA, per germline. V was pared by 6 bases and J by 3 bases, with 2 bases of the junction left unmatched. The CDR3 is made up of 12 amino acids. The chain's CDR3 is CSVGGFNQPQHF. As DNA, the CDR3 is TGCAGCGTAGGGGGCTTCAATCAGCCCCAGCATTTT.

The sample holds a few counts of this clone. The chain is built from TRBV5-4 and TRBJ1-2, with D perhaps TRBD1 (6 bases). The CDR3 spans 14 residues. Germline V gene lookup returns CDR1 SGHNT and CDR2 YYREEE (reference sequence). Trimming took 4 bases from V and 5 from J, leaving 15 bases between them. The CDR3 DNA is TGTGCCAGCAGCCCAACCGGGGGGGCGTATGGCTACACCTTC. This codes for CASSPTGGAYGYTF.

The rearrangement joins TRBV7-6 to TRBJ1-1, with TRBD1 identical over 9 bases. CDR1 is SGHVS, CDR2 FNYEAQ, per germline. V lost 8 bases and J lost 1; bases outside the gene matches: 8. CDR3 length: 15 amino acids. CDR3 sequence reads: CASLARGQGNTEAFF. The CDR3 region has the DNA TGTGCCAGCCTTGCCCGGGGACAGGGGAACACTGAAGCTTTCTTT.

With respect to this clone: This sample includes further DNA sequences coding for the same CDR3. V gene TRBV30 combines with J gene TRBJ1-2; D unresolved. The CDR3 sequence is 12 residues long. Germline V lookup: CDR1 GTSNPN, CDR2 SVGIG (reference sequence). Trimming removed 0 bases at V and 5 bases at J, with 7 bases between. CDR3 sequence reads: CAWSVRGYGYTF. The CDR3 nucleotides read TGTGCCTGGAGTGTACGAGGTTATGGCTACACCTTC.

This rearrangement joins TRBV2 to TRBJ1-6, with a tentative D call TRBD1 (6 bases). In germline, CDR1 is SNHLY, CDR2 FYNNEI. Between the trimmed V and J ends, which lost 5 bases and 6 bases, there was a span of 8 bases. The CDR3 loop spans 13 amino acids. The CDR3 here is CASSRDTNSPLHF. CDR3 nucleotides: TGTGCCAGCAGTAGGGACACTAATTCACCCCTCCACTTT.

The chain uses TRBV6-4 and TRBJ2-7; 8 nucleotides agree with TRBD1. Per germline, CDR1 MRHNA and CDR2 SNTAGT. The CDR3 runs 16 residues. Trimming cost V 6 bases and J 0 bases; bases outside gene matches: 10. In DNA, the CDR3 is TGTGCCAGCAGGGACCCCGGGACAGGTGACTCCTACGAGCAGTACTTC. Encoded protein: CASRDPGTGDSYEQYF.

This rearrangement joins TRBV30 to TRBJ1-3, with 7 bases lining up with TRBD1. With 4 bases clipped from V and 0 bases from J, the junction kept 6 bases outside the gene matches. This CDR3 has 15 residues. Germline CDR1 and CDR2: GTSNPN and SVGIG (reference sequence). Here the CDR3 reads CAWTGGLGSGNTIYF. In DNA form, the CDR3 reads TGTGCCTGGACAGGGGGATTGGGCTCTGGAAACACCATATATTTT.

V usage is TRBV5-4 and J usage is TRBJ2-7; 11 bases align to TRBD2. V trimming: 4 bases; J trimming: 7 bases; junction bases outside the gene matches: 13. Germline CDR1 reads SGHNT; CDR2 reads YYREEE (reference sequence). The CDR3 is made up of 16 amino acids. Here the CDR3 reads CASSTLAGGSKGEQYF. The CDR3 bases are TGTGCCAGCAGCACCTTAGCGGGAGGGTCAAAAGGGGAGCAGTACTTC.